This passage covers 8 T cell receptor beta chains from one sample sequenced in a study of blood T cell repertoires in COVID-19. Repertoires were generated with immunoSEQ multiplex PCR, while TCRdb's copy carries only in-frame clones and drops some. The table records roughly 140,000 clones, 78% of them present only once. Specimen: peripheral blood. The receptors originated from a woman aged 55-69 years with acute or convalescent COVID-19.

The chain carries TRBV27 and TRBJ2-1; 11 bases map to TRBD2. The CDR3 runs to 13 residues. Trimming at V came to 7 bases and at J to 7 bases, leaving 3 bases not matched to a gene. CDR1 MNHEY and CDR2 SMNVEV come from the germline V gene (reference sequence). The CDR3 protein is CASTTSGRNEQFF. CDR3 nucleotide sequence: TGTGCCAGCACCACTAGCGGGAGAAATGAGCAGTTCTTC.

The chain carries TRBV3-1 (or the pseudogene TRBV3-2) and TRBJ1-2, with 8 bases matching TRBD1. CDR1 and CDR2 (germline): LGHDT, YNNKEL (reference sequence). The CDR3 spans 15 residues. V was clipped by 6 bases and J by 3 bases; unmatched bases: 9. The CDR3 nucleotides read TGTGCCAGCAGATCAGCCGGGACAGGTCACTATGGCTACACCTTC. Residues: CASRSAGTGHYGYTF.

CDR3 coding DNA: TGCGCCAGCAGCCAAGTTTTGGGAGGGAACTATGGCTACACCTTC. This gives the protein CASSQVLGGNYGYTF. The chain links TRBV4-1 to TRBJ1-2; D call uncertain. Deletions cut 1 base from V and 2 bases from J, with 11 bases between. CDR1 is MGHRA, CDR2 YSYEKL, per germline. The length of the CDR3 is 15 residues.

CDR3 sequence reads: CASNRVNNEQFF. The CDR3, as DNA: TGTGCCAGTAACAGGGTCAACAATGAGCAGTTCTTC. This chain connects TRBV6-6 to TRBJ2-1, with D perhaps TRBD1 (6 bases). The length of the CDR3 is 12 residues. CDR1 MNHNY and CDR2 SVGAGI come from the germline V gene (reference sequence). The V and J ends lost 9 bases and 5 bases respectively, with 11 bases between them.

The chain has TRBV12-5 and TRBJ2-3; 7 bases align to TRBD1. Trimming took 0 bases from V and 11 from J; bases not matched to a gene: 8. CDR1 is LGHNT, CDR2 FRNRAP, per germline. The CDR3 runs 14 residues. As DNA, the CDR3 is TGTGCTAGTGGTTTGGTCGTACAGGGGAACGAGCAGTATTTT. Its protein is CASGLVVQGNEQYF.

CDR3 residues: CASSTGQGNQPQHF. The CDR3 nucleotides are TGTGCCAGCAGCACTGGACAGGGGAATCAGCCCCAGCATTTT. The gene calls are TRBV7-9 and TRBJ1-5, with TRBD1 matching over 9 bases. This CDR3 has 14 residues. CDR1 SEHNR and CDR2 FQNEAQ come from the germline V gene (reference sequence). V shed 5 bases and J 4 bases; nucleotides not matched to a gene: 3.

The rearrangement links TRBV11-2 to TRBJ1-3; TRBD1 is a possible D gene (5 bases). V was pared by 1 base and J by 0 bases, with 10 bases between. Germline V gene lookup returns CDR1 SGHAT and CDR2 FQNNGV. The CDR3 spans 16 residues. The DNA of the CDR3 is TGTGCCAGCAGCTTAGTGCGAACAGGCTCTGGAAACACCATATATTTT. This encodes CASSLVRTGSGNTIYF.

The rearrangement joins TRBV5-1 to TRBJ2-5, with 7 bases lining up with TRBD1. V shed 3 bases, J shed 0 bases, and the junction held 5 bases outside the gene matches. In germline, CDR1 is SGHRS, CDR2 YFSETQ. The CDR3 is 15 amino acids. The CDR3 loop reads CASSWIDRDQETQYF. Here the CDR3 DNA reads TGCGCCAGCAGCTGGATTGACAGGGACCAAGAGACCCAGTACTTC.